This TCR beta chain comes out of a study of T cell responses to AZD1222 COVID-19 vaccine. Whole-study findings and limits: Sampled repertoires all dated from after the peak T cell response. Along spike, vaccine-associated CD4 TCRs were found throughout, with dominance at 160-218 and 743-854. Baseline serology detected seropositivity in only six or seven AZD1222 recipients. There were mostly white British donors and more females than males, and clonal diversity was possibly underestimated.

Germline V lookup: CDR1 SGHTA, CDR2 FQGNSA. The CDR3 runs to 13 residues. Trimming took 2 bases from V and 1 from J, leaving 5 bases between them. Here immunoSEQ multiplex PCR was the method, and the copy in TCRdb shows in-frame clones only, minus some. The repertoire includes approximately 90,000 clones, roughly nine tenths of them detected once, and 6% to 9% sits in the top ten. With regard to this clone: Its antigen is unknown. Additional DNA sequences in this sample encode the identical CDR3.

Sequencing used peripheral blood, obtained on day 0 of AZD1222 vaccination. The V call is TRBV7-2, the J call TRBJ1-2, with TRBD1 as a possible D gene (5 bases). The receptor was isolated from an adult in good health. The CDR3: CASSLQGNYGYTF. The CDR3 DNA follows: TGTGCCAGCAGCTTACAGGGTAACTATGGCTACACCTTC. Drawing the rest from reference TRBV7-2 and TRBJ1-2, the complete variable domain is GAGVSQSPSNKVTEKGKDVELRCDPISGHTALYWYRQSLGQGLEFLIYFQGNSAPDKSGLPSDRFSAERTGGSVSTLTIQRTQQEDSAVYLCASSLQGNYGYTFGSGTRLTVV.